Reported below is one TCR beta chain. Its antigen is unidentified. The data were taken from a study of cytomegalovirus exposure and HLA in healthy donors. Findings and limits, study-wide: In most subjects, TCR beta sequences reportedly gave accurate predictions of HLA-A and HLA-B alleles. Judged likely to be a sequencing artifact was a cluster of highly shared sequence variants. Earlier findings revealed that most TCR beta V segments proved productive either about 90% or about 30% of the time.

Losses at the gene ends were 2 bases for V and 3 bases for J; bases not matched to a gene: 5. This CDR3 contains 16 residues. From germline, CDR1 is LGHNA and CDR2 YSLEER. It was healthy bone marrow donors who served as donors. Primers for the PCR totalled 60 Vbeta and 13 Jbeta. Assay: immunoSEQ multiplex PCR; the TCRdb copy retains only in-frame clones and omits some. The sample lists approximately 110,000 clones, about 73% occurring once. The chain couples TRBV4-3 to TRBJ2-1; TRBD2 aligns across 9 bases. Sequences were obtained from PBMCs. The TCR was taken from a woman aged 40 to 49 in good health and CMV-seropositive. CDR3 coding DNA: TGCGCCAGCAGCCAATCGCGGGGGGGCCTCTACAATGAGCAGTTCTTC. Its protein is CASSQSRGGLYNEQFF.